The clone carrying this T cell receptor beta chain was observed a handful of times. Its specificity is not known. Profiling that covered TCR beta VDJ and CDR3 relied on genomic DNA as its template. One entry per CDR3 protein results from TCRdb running MiXCR on the reads. The table includes about 150,000 distinct CDR3 sequences, around two fifths detected once. These data come from a study of CD8+CD57+ T cells in acquired aplastic anemia. Study-level background: Recorded DNA amounts for sorted CD4+ and CD8+ cells had an average of about 3 ug. Healthy donors averaged around 10 million reads for CD4+ cells. The study, taken as a whole, reports: Patients had roughly 29 CD8+ CDR3 sequences in common with controls (the shared set).

The CDR3 is 14 residues long. The V gene's germline CDR1 is LNHDA and CDR2 SQIVND (reference sequence). Trimming stripped 4 bases from V and 5 bases from J, with 12 bases between. The chain combines TRBV19 with TRBJ2-1; D is uncertain. The receptor was derived from a human donor in good health, serving as a control. Sequenced: sorted CD4+, CD8+, or CD8+CD57+ T cells (not recorded which) from PBMCs. CDR3 sequence (DNA): TGTGCCAGTAGTAGCCGAGGACCAGACAATGAGCAGTTCTTC. Its protein is CASSSRGPDNEQFF.